This TCR beta chain was identified in a study of beta chain features in type 1 diabetes. Findings and limits, study-wide: For Type 1 diabetes patients, all four CD4+ subsets carried TCRB CDR3s that were moderately but significantly shorter. Across patients, naive, central memory and Treg TCRB repertoires exhibited apparently greater similarity than was observed across healthy donors. Cells carrying high TCR expression could end up over-represented when cDNA is sequenced.

With regard to this clone: Its antigen remains unknown.

Sequenced material consisted of expressed TCRB transcripts (all of the isolated RNA was reverse transcribed). Sequenced by immunoSEQ multiplex PCR; TCRdb stores in-frame clones only, minus some. This repertoire shows about 180,000 clones, about 12% found once; its top ten account for approximately 0.62%. There are 14 residues in the CDR3. The germline V gene has CDR1 LNHNV and CDR2 YYDKDF (reference sequence). Trimming removed 0 bases at V and 3 bases at J, with 8 bases between. Over 95% purity was reached by all sorted populations. The receptor was derived from a woman younger than 35 in good health. This chain uses TRBV15 with TRBJ2-5; D may be TRBD1 (6 bases). The sample was central memory CD4+ T cells from blood. DNA for the CDR3: TGTGCCACCAGCAGAGAACAGGGAAAAGAGACCCAGTACTTC. The encoded protein is CATSREQGKETQYF.